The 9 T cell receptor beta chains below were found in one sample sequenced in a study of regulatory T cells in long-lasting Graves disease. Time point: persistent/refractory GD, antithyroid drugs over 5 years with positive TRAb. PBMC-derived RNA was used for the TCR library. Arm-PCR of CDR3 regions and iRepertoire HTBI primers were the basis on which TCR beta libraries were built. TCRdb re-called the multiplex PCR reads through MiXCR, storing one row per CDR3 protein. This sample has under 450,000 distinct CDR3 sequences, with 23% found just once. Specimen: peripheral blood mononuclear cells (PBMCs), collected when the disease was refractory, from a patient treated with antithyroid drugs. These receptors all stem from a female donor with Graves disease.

Written as DNA, the CDR3 is TGTGCCAGCAGCCATATGCAGTCCGATGGCTACACCTTC. Its protein is CASSHMQSDGYTF. The chain links TRBV3-1 to TRBJ1-2; no clear D. The V end lost 3 bases, the J end lost 6 bases, and 11 bases lay between the germline ends. The CDR3 spans 13 residues. Per the germline V gene, CDR1 is LGHDT and CDR2 is YNNKEL (reference sequence).

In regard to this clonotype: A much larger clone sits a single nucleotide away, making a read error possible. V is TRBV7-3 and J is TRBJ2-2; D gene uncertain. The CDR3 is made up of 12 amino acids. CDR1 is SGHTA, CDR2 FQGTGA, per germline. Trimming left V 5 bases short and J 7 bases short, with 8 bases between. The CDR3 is CASSQGIGELFF. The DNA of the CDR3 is TGTGCCAGCAGCCAAGGGATCGGGGAGCTGTTTTTT.

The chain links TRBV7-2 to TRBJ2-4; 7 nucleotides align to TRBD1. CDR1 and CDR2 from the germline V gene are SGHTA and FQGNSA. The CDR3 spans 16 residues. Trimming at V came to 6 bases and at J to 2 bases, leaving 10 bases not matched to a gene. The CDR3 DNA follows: TGTGCCAGCAGATCGGACAGGAAAACATCCAAAAACATTCAGTACTTC. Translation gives CASRSDRKTSKNIQYF. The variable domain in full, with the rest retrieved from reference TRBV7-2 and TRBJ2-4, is GAGVSQSPSNKVTEKGKDVELRCDPISGHTALYWYRQSLGQGLEFLIYFQGNSAPDKSGLPSDRFSAERTGGSVSTLTIQRTQQEDSAVYLCASRSDRKTSKNIQYFGAGTRLSVL.

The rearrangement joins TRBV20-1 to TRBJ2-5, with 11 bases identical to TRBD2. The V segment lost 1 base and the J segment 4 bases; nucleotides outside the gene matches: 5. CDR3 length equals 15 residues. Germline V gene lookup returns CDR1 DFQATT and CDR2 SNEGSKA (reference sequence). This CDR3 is CSARAGSGRVETQYF. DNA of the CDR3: TGCAGTGCTAGAGCCGGTAGCGGGAGGGTAGAGACCCAGTACTTC.

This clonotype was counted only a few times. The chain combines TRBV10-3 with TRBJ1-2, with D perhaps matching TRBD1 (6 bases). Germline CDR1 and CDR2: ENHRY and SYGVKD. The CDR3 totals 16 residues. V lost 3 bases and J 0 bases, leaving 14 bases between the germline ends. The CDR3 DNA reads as TGTGCCATCAGTGAATCCCAACAGGGAGCTAACTATGGCTACACCTTC. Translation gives CAISESQQGANYGYTF.

This CDR3 reads CASSVAAGYQETQYF. CDR3 bases: TGTGCCAGCAGCGTAGCAGCGGGGTACCAAGAGACCCAGTACTTC. The chain employs TRBV9 and TRBJ2-5, with TRBD2 matching over 7 bases. CDR3 length: 15 amino acids. V lost 0 bases and J lost 0; bases outside the gene matches: 2. Germline assignment: CDR1 SGDLS and CDR2 YYNGEE. The variable domain in full, completed from reference TRBV9 and TRBJ2-5, reads DSGVTQTPKHLITATGQRVTLRCSPRSGDLSVYWYQQSLDQGLQFLIQYYNGEERAKGNILERFSAQQFPDLHSELNLSSLELGDSALYFCASSVAAGYQETQYFGPGTRLLVL.

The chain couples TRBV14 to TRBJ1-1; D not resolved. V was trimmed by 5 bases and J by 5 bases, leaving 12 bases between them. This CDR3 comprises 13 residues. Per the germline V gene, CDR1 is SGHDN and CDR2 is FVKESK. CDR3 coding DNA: TGTGCCAGCAGCTCGGACCTTTATACTGAAGCTTTCTTT. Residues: CASSSDLYTEAFF.

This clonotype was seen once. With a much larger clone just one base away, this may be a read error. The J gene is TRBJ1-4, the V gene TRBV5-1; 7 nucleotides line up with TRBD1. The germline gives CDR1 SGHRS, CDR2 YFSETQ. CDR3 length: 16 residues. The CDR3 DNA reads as TGCGCCAGCAGCTCGGGACAGCGGACGACTAATGAAAACCTGTTTTTT. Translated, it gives CASSSGQRTTNENLFF.

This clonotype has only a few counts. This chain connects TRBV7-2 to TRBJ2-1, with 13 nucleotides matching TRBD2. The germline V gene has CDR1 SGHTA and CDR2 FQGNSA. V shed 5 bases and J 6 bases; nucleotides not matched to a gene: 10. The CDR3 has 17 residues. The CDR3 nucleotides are TGTGCCAGCAGCCCCCGGACTAGCGGGAGTGTTGGCAATGAGCAGTTCTTC. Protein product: CASSPRTSGSVGNEQFF.